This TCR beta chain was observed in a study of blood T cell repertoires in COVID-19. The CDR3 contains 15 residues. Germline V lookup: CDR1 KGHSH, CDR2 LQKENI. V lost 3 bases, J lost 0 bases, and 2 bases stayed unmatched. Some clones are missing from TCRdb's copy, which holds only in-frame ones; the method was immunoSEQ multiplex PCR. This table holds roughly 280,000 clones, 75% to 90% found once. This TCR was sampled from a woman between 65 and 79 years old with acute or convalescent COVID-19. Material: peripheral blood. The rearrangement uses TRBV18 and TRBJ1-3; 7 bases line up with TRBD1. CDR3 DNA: TGTGCCAGCTCACCCCGGGACAGCTCTGGAAACACCATATATTTT. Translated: CASSPRDSSGNTIYF. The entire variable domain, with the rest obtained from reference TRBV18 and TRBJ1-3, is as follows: NAGVMQNPRHLVRRRGQEARLRCSPMKGHSHVYWYRQLPEEGLKFMVYLQKENIIDESGMPKERFSAEFPKEGPSILRIQQVVRGDSAAYFCASSPRDSSGNTIYFGEGSWLTVV.